This TCR beta chain originates from a study of OX40 agonist ivuxolimab in advanced cancers. About the study: Intravenous ivuxolimab at 0.01 to 10 mg/kg was given to patients every 2 weeks. Study results and limitations: Clones of CD4+ and CD8+ blood T cells grew by week 6 at doses of 0.1 to 3.0 mg/kg. Also present in some nonresponders was a low level of normalized T-cell clonal expansion.

Data came from immunoSEQ multiplex PCR; TCRdb stores just in-frame clones and leaves some out. Of about 98,000 clones detected, roughly nine tenths appear once; the ten largest clones hold 0.82%. The CDR3 loop spans 16 amino acids. In germline, CDR1 is SGHTA, CDR2 FQGTGA. Germline trimming cut 3 bases from V and 7 bases from J; bases unmatched to any gene: 8. Comments on this clone: Its antigen remains unidentified.

The V gene is TRBV7-3, the J gene TRBJ2-2; 10 bases are a match to TRBD2. The starting material was CD4+ or CD8+ T cells sorted from blood, obtained in a trial of the OX40 agonist ivuxolimab. The TCR originated in an adult with an advanced solid tumor such as melanoma, head and neck, liver or kidney cancer. CDR3 in amino acids: CASSLLAGAGSGELFF. CDR3 coding DNA: TGTGCCAGCAGCTTGCTAGCGGGGGCCGGGAGCGGGGAGCTGTTTTTT. The whole variable domain, remainder taken from reference TRBV7-3 and TRBJ2-2, is GAGVSQTPSNKVTEKGKYVELRCDPISGHTALYWYRQSLGQGPEFLIYFQGTGAADDSGLPNDRFFAVRPEGSVSTLKIQRTERGDSAVYLCASSLLAGAGSGELFFGEGSRLTVL.